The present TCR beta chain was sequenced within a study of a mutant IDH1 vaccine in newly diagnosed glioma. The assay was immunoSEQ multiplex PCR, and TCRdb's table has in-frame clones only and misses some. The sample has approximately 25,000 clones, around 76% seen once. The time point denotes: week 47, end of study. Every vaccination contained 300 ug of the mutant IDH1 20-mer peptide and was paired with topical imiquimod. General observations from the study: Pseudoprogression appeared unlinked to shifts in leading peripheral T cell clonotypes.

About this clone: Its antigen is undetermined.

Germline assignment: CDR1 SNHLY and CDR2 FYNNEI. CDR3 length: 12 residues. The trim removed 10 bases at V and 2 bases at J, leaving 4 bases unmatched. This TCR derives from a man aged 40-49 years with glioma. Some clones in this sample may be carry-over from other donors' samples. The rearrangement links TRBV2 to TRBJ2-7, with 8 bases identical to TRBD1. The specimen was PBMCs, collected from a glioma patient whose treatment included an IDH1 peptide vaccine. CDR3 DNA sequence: TGTGCCAACGGACAGGGACCCTACGAGCAGTACTTC. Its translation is CANGQGPYEQYF. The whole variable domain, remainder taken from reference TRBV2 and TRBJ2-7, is EPEVTQTPSHQVTQMGQEVILRCVPISNHLYFYWYRQILGQKVEFLVSFYNNEISEKSEIFDDQFSVERPDGSNFTLKIRSTKLEDSAMYFCANGQGPYEQYFGPGTRLTVT.